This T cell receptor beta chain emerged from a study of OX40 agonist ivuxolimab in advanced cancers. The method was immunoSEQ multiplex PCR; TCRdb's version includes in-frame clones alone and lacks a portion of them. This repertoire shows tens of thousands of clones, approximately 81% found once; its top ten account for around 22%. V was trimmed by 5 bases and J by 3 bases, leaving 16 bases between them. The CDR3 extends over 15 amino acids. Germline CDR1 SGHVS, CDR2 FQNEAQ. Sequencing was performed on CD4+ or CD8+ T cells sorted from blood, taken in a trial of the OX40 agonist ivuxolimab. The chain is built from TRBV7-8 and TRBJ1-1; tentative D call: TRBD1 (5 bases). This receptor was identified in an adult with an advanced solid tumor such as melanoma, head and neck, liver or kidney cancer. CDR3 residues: CASSPPGREHTEAFF. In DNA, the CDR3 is TGTGCCAGCAGCCCCCCAGGGAGGGAGCACACTGAAGCTTTCTTT.